This T cell receptor beta chain was captured in a study of cytomegalovirus exposure and HLA in healthy donors. Produced via immunoSEQ multiplex PCR; TCRdb's table is partial and in-frame only. The data show tens of thousands of clones, with 80% to 90% seen just once and around 1.2% held by the top ten. The CDR3 has 17 residues. Germline-derived CDR1 and CDR2 are MGHRA and YSYEKL. With 0 bases clipped from V and 5 bases from J, the junction kept 6 bases outside the gene matches. On this clone: Its target is not known.

Study-wide results and limits: Most TCR sequences showed up rarely, but some public TCRs showed up in many donors. The classifier reportedly diagnosed cytomegalovirus status with high sensitivity and specificity. One later analysis, an examination of the 90 to 150 validation repertoires, found that first-cohort TCR clusters tended to co-occur in them.

The sequence came from a woman aged 18-29 years in good health and CMV-seronegative. This sequence joins TRBV4-1 and TRBJ2-3, with 12 bases lining up with TRBD2. The sample comprised PBMCs. CDR3 residues: CASSQDGSGLAGDTQYF. Written as DNA, the CDR3 is TGCGCCAGCAGCCAAGATGGGTCGGGACTAGCGGGAGATACGCAGTATTTT.